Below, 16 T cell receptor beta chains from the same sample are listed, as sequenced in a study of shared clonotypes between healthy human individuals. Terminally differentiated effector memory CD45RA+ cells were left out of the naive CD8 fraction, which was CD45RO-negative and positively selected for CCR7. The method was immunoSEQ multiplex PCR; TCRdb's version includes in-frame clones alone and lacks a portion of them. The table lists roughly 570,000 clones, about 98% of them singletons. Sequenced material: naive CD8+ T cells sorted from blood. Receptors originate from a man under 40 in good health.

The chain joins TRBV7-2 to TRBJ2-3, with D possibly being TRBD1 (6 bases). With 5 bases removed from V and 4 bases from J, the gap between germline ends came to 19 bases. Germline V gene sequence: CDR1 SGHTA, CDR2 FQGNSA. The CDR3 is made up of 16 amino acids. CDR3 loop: CASSPSPGQPADTQYF. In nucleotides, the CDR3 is TGTGCCAGCAGCCCATCCCCAGGACAGCCGGCAGATACGCAGTATTTT.

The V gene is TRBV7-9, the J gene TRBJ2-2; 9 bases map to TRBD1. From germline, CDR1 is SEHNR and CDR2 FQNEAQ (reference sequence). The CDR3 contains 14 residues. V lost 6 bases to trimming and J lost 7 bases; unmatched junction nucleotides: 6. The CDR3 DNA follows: TGTGCCAGCAGTTCGGGACAGGGATTCGGGGAGCTGTTTTTT. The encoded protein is CASSSGQGFGELFF.

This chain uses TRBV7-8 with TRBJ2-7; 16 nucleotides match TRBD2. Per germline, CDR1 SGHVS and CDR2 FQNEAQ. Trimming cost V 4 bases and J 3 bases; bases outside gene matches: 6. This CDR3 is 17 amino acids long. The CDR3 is CASSSPGLAGGHYEQYF. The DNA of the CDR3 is TGTGCCAGCAGCTCGCCGGGACTAGCGGGAGGGCACTACGAGCAGTACTTC.

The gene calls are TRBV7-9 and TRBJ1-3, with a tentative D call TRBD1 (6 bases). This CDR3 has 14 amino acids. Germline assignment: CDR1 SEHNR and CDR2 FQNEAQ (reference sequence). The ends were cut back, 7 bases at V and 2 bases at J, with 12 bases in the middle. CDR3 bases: TGTGCCAGCATGACGGACAGCCCTGGAAACACCATATATTTT. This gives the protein CASMTDSPGNTIYF.

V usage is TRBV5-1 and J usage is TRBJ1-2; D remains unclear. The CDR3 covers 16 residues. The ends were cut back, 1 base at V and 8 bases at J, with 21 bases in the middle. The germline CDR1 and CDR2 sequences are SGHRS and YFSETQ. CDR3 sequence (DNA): TGCGCCAGCAGCTTGAGAGACCCACCCATACTCCCGGGCTACACCTTC. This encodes CASSLRDPPILPGYTF. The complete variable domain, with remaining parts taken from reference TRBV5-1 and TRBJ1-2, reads KAGVTQTPRYLIKTRGQQVTLSCSPISGHRSVSWYQQTPGQGLQFLFEYFSETQRNKGNFPGRFSGRQFSNSRSEMNVSTLELGDSALYLCASSLRDPPILPGYTFGSGTRLTVV.

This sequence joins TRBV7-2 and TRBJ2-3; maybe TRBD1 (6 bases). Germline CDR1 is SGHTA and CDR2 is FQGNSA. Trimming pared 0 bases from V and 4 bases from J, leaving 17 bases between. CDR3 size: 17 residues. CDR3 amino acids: CASSLAQGTPGSDTQYF. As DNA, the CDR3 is TGTGCCAGCAGCTTAGCGCAGGGGACACCTGGGTCAGATACGCAGTATTTT.

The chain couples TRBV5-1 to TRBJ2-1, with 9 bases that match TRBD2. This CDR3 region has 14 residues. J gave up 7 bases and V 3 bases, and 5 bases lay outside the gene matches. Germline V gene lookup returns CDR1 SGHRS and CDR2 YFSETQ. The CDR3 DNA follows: TGCGCCAGCAGCTCGGGACTAGCCCGGAATGAGCAGTTCTTC. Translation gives CASSSGLARNEQFF.

In DNA form, the CDR3 reads TGCGCCAGCAGCCCCCGACAGGGGCGGTCAGATACGCAGTATTTT. It encodes CASSPRQGRSDTQYF. V gene TRBV5-1 combines with J gene TRBJ2-3; 8 bases are shared with TRBD1. Trimming took 4 bases from V and 4 from J; bases not matched to a gene: 8. Germline V gene lookup returns CDR1 SGHRS and CDR2 YFSETQ. The CDR3 is made up of 15 amino acids.

The CDR3 sequence is CASPVRQGATNTGELFF. DNA of the CDR3: TGTGCCAGCCCTGTCAGACAGGGGGCGACGAACACCGGGGAGCTGTTTTTT. This chain uses TRBV7-9 with TRBJ2-2; 10 bases map to TRBD1. CDR1 and CDR2 (germline): SEHNR, FQNEAQ (reference sequence). J lost 0 bases, V lost 8 bases, and 9 bases had no gene match. CDR3 size: 17 residues.

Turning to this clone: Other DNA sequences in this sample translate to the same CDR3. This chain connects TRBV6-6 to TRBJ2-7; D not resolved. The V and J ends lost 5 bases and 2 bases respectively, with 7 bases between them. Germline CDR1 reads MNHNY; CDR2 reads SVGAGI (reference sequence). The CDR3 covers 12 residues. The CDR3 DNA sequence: TGTGCCAGCAGTCCGAGCCCCTACGAGCAGTACTTC. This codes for CASSPSPYEQYF.

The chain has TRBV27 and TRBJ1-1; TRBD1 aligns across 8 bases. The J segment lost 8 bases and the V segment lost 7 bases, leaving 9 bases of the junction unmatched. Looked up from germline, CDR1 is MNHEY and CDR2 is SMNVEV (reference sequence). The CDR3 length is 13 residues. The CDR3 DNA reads TGTGCCAGCACCACCGGGACAGGTGGGGAAGCTTTCTTT. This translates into CASTTGTGGEAFF.

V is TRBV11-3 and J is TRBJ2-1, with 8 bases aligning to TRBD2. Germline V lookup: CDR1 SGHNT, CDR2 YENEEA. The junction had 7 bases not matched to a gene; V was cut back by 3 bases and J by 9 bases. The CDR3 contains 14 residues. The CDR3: CASSLSGSRTEQFF. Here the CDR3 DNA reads TGTGCCAGCAGCTTGAGCGGGAGCAGAACTGAGCAGTTCTTC. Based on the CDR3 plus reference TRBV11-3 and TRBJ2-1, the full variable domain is EAGVVQSPRYKIIEKKQPVAFWCNPISGHNTLYWYLQNLGQGPELLIRYENEEAVDDSQLPKDRFSAERLKGVDSTLKIQPAELGDSAVYLCASSLSGSRTEQFFGPGTRLTVL.

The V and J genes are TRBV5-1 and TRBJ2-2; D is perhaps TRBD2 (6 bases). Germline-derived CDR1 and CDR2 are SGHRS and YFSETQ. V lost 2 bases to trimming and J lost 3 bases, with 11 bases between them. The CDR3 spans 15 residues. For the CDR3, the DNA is TGCGCCAGCAGCTTAATCTGGGGGGACACCGGGGAGCTGTTTTTT. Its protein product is CASSLIWGDTGELFF.

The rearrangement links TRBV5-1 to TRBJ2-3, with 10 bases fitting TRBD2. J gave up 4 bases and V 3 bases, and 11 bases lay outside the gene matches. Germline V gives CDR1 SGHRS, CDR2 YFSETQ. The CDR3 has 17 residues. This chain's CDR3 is CASSSEALAGVSDTQYF. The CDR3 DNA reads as TGCGCCAGCAGCTCCGAAGCCCTAGCGGGAGTGTCAGATACGCAGTATTTT.

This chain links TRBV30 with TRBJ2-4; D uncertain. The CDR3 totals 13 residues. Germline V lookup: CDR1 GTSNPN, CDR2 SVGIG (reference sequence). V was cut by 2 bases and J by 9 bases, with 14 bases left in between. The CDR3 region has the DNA TGTGCCTGGAGTTATGCCGGAAGAGGCATTCAGTACTTC. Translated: CAWSYAGRGIQYF.

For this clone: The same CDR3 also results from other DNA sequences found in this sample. CDR3 amino acids: CASSSSESSYEQYF. The CDR3 nucleotides read TGTGCCAGCAGCTCCTCCGAGAGCTCCTACGAGCAGTACTTC. The chain employs TRBV7-9 and TRBJ2-7, with D hard to call. Germline loops: CDR1 SEHNR, CDR2 FQNEAQ (reference sequence). V was trimmed by 4 bases and J by 0 bases, leaving 10 bases between them. The CDR3 consists of 14 residues.